This TCR beta chain originates from a study of T cell repertoires in cytomegalovirus infection. Across the study: Both a matching HLA type and CMV infection were indicated by public TCR beta signatures. Findings and limits, study-wide: Using cumulative public TCR beta family frequency, the authors identified those who carried CMV together with the relevant HLA. The response measured ex vivo was dominated by TCR beta clonotypes (HLA-C-restricted and CMV-specific).

TCRdb reanalysed the reads using MiXCR and keeps one entry per CDR3 protein. Among a few hundred thousand distinct CDR3 sequences listed, over 15% were seen once. CDR1 SEHNR and CDR2 FQNEAQ come from the germline V gene (reference sequence). The CDR3 sequence is 13 residues long. The V and J ends lost 1 base and 4 bases respectively, with 7 bases between them. Of note for this clonotype: Its antigen is as yet unknown.

Sequenced sample: CD8+ T cells from PBMCs. The chain is built from TRBV7-9 and TRBJ1-2; D is unresolved. The source of this sequence is a human donor in good health (CMV status not recorded). Some clones in this sample may be carry-over from other donors' samples. The CDR3 region is CASSLDGSYGYTF. The CDR3 DNA reads TGTGCCAGCAGCTTAGACGGTAGCTATGGCTACACCTTC.